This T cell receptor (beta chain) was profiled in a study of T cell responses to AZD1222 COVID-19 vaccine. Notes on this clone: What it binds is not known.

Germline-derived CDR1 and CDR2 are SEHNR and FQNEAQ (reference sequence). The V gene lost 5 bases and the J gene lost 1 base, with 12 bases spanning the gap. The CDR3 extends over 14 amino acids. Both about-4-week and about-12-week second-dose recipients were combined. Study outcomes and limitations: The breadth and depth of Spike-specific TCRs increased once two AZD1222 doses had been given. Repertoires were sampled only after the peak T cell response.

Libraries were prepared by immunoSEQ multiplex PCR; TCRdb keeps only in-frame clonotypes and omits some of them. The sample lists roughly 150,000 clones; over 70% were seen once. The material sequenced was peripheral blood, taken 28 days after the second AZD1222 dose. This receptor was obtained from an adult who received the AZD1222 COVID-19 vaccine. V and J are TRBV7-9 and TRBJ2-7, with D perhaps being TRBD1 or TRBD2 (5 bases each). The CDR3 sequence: CASSRDGDSYEQYF. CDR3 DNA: TGTGCCAGCAGCCGGGACGGTGATTCCTACGAGCAGTACTTC.